The rows below give T cell receptor beta chains drawn from one sample of a study of T cells in Graves' hyperthyroidism and ophthalmopathy. TCRdb ran MiXCR on the multiplex PCR reads and lists one entry per CDR3 protein. The sample has more than 650,000 distinct CDR3 sequences, approximately 15% seen once; the top ten hold approximately 10%. Sequencing was done on a sample of blood. The receptors stem from a woman aged 18-29 years with Graves' hyperthyroidism. The CDR3 runs from the conserved cysteine through the conserved F or W. D genes are given only for firm matches. Size tells how often a clone was seen (once, few, many) or the class of an expanded clone, and some rows leave it out.

>TRBJ2-3|many|TRBD2|TRBV7-9
CASSLGLAPNTDTQYF
TGTGCCAGCAGCCTTGGACTAGCGCCTAACACAGATACGCAGTATTTT
>TRBJ2-1|many|-|TRBV2
CASSTGLGTGEQFF
TGTGCCAGCAGTACGGGACTTGGGACGGGTGAGCAGTTCTTC
>TRBJ2-3|many|TRBD2|TRBV6-1
CASSEMASGRGSTDTQYF
TGTGCCAGCAGTGAAATGGCTAGCGGGAGGGGTAGCACAGATACGCAGTATTTT
>TRBJ2-3|many|TRBD2|TRBV13
CASSSGTSGTTPADTQYF
TGTGCCAGCAGCTCCGGGACTAGCGGGACTACTCCGGCAGATACGCAGTATTTT
>TRBJ1-5|many|-|TRBV30
CAWSVLTGHGQPQHF
TGTGCCTGGAGTGTACTGACCGGTCACGGACAGCCCCAGCATTTT
>TRBJ1-6|-|TRBD1|TRBV11-2
CASSIGTDNSPLHF
TGTGCCAGCAGCATAGGGACAGATAATTCACCCCTCCACTTT
>TRBJ2-2|once|-|TRBV12-3/TRBV12-4
CASSSVSGELFF
TGTGCCAGCAGTTCGGTCAGCGGGGAGCTGTTTTTT
>TRBJ2-1|-|TRBD2|TRBV12-3/TRBV12-4
CASSLLGLAGGGPYNEQFF
TGTGCCAGCAGTTTGTTGGGACTAGCGGGAGGGGGTCCCTACAATGAGCAGTTCTTC
>TRBJ2-1|-|-|TRBV6-5
CASSYGGRFNEQFF
TGTGCCAGCAGTTACGGCGGCAGGTTCAATGAGCAGTTCTTC
>TRBJ1-1|few|-|TRBV4-3
CASSSRETLILNTEAFF
TGCGCCAGCAGCTCGCGGGAAACACTTATTCTGAACACTGAAGCTTTCTTT
>TRBJ2-3|many|TRBD2|TRBV20-1
CSAPPAAGVSDTQYF
TGCAGTGCTCCTCCCGCAGCGGGAGTGTCAGATACGCAGTATTTT
>TRBJ2-5|few|-|TRBV10-1
CASSKQGLETQYF
TGCGCCAGCAGTAAACAGGGTTTGGAGACCCAGTACTTC
>TRBJ1-4|-|-|TRBV15
CATSRGYEKLFF
TGTGCCACCAGCAGAGGGTATGAAAAACTGTTTTTT
>TRBJ2-2|once|-|TRBV4-1
CASRRVGSTTGELFF
TGCGCCAGCAGGCGGGTCGGGTCCACCACCGGGGAGCTGTTTTTT
>TRBJ2-7|-|TRBD2|TRBV3-1
CASSHMGLEIYEQYF
TGTGCCAGCAGCCATATGGGACTAGAAATCTACGAGCAGTACTTC
>TRBJ2-7|few|TRBD2|TRBV20-1
CSARPTSGREQYF
TGCAGTGCTAGACCCACTAGCGGGAGGGAGCAGTACTTC
>TRBJ2-7|many|TRBD2|TRBV7-9
CASSSPGTSGSADEQYF
TGTGCCAGCAGCTCTCCCGGGACTAGCGGGAGCGCGGACGAGCAGTACTTC
>TRBJ2-1|many|-|TRBV5-1
CASSAILQGARNEQFF
TGCGCCAGCAGCGCCATATTACAGGGAGCAAGGAATGAGCAGTTCTTC
>TRBJ2-7|many|-|TRBV12-3/TRBV12-4
CASSLGRKGQGGSSYEQYF
TGTGCCAGCAGTTTAGGGCGGAAGGGGCAGGGGGGTTCGTCCTACGAGCAGTACTTC
>TRBJ2-7|many|-|TRBV2
CASSEADTYEQYF
TGTGCCAGCAGTGAAGCGGATACCTACGAGCAGTACTTC
>TRBJ2-6|many|TRBD1|TRBV27
CASSYLRQGRETGANVLTF
TGTGCCAGCAGTTACCTCCGACAGGGTCGAGAGACTGGGGCCAACGTCCTGACTTTC
>TRBJ1-1|many|-|TRBV12-3/TRBV12-4
CASSSGVVAEAFF
TGTGCCAGCAGTTCTGGTGTTGTTGCTGAAGCTTTCTTT
>TRBJ2-5|many|-|TRBV20-1
CSARDRWGGRTQYF
TGCAGTGCTAGAGATCGTTGGGGTGGTCGGACCCAGTACTTC
>TRBJ2-7|-|TRBD2|TRBV11-2
CASSLTSGNGYEQYF
TGTGCCAGCAGCTTGACTAGCGGGAATGGCTACGAGCAGTACTTC
>TRBJ2-1|-|TRBD2|TRBV7-8
CASSLRLRENSYSEQFF
TGTGCCAGCAGCTTAAGGCTGCGGGAGAACTCCTACAGTGAGCAGTTCTTC
>TRBJ2-7|many|-|TRBV3-1
CASRGITYEQYF
TGTGCCAGCAGGGGGATCACTTACGAGCAGTACTTC
>TRBJ2-2|few|-|TRBV30
CAWSSEVSTGELFF
TGTGCCTGGAGTTCGGAGGTCAGCACCGGGGAGCTGTTTTTT
>TRBJ2-6|many|-|TRBV7-9
CASSVNAKWTLISGANVLTF
TGTGCCAGCAGCGTAAACGCTAAGTGGACACTGATCTCTGGGGCCAACGTCCTGACTTTC
>TRBJ2-3|many|-|TRBV11-3
CASRIAGTDTQYF
TGTGCCAGCAGGATAGCAGGGACAGATACGCAGTATTTT
>TRBJ2-5|many|-|TRBV10-3
CAISESWTSGTQYF
TGTGCCATCAGTGAGTCGTGGACCTCAGGGACCCAGTACTTC
>TRBJ1-3|many|-|TRBV12-3/TRBV12-4
CASSQWVSLPGNTIYF
TGTGCCAGCAGTCAGTGGGTTAGTTTGCCTGGAAACACCATATATTTT
>TRBJ2-1|few|TRBD2|TRBV4-3
CASSGAGGMYNEQFF
TGCGCCAGCAGTGGGGCGGGAGGGATGTACAATGAGCAGTTCTTC
>TRBJ2-1|many|-|TRBV27
CASSSELSLNEQFF
TGTGCCAGCAGTTCAGAACTAAGCCTCAATGAGCAGTTCTTC
>TRBJ2-3|many|-|TRBV7-2
CASSFGTSRRDTQYF
TGTGCCAGCAGCTTCGGGACCTCAAGGAGAGATACGCAGTATTTT
>TRBJ2-1|-|-|TRBV14
CASSQTYYNEQFF
TGTGCCAGCAGCCAGACTTATTACAATGAGCAGTTCTTC